This is a list of T cell receptor beta chains from one sample in a study of beta chain features in type 1 diabetes. The protocol was immunoSEQ multiplex PCR, while the TCRdb copy is restricted to in-frame clones and leaves out a portion. Seen here are some 350,000 clones, less than 15% observed once, and the top ten hold 0.013% to 0.015%. Sequencing input: naive CD4+ T cells from blood. Every receptor here comes from a woman between 18 and 29 years old with type 1 diabetes. CDR3s include the opening cysteine and the closing phenylalanine or tryptophan. Fields, in order: J gene, D gene, V gene, clone size, CDR3 DNA, CDR3 protein. D genes are given only for firm matches. Clone sizes are given selectively: once, few, many, or a class where the clone is expanded.

TRBJ2-2	.	TRBV27	.	TGTGCCAGCAGTCCTCTGAACACCGGGGAGCTGTTTTTT	CASSPLNTGELFF
TRBJ2-6	TRBD1	TRBV5-1	.	TGCGCCAGCAGCTTATACAGGGGGGTCTCTGGGGCCAACGTCCTGACTTTC	CASSLYRGVSGANVLTF
TRBJ2-1	.	TRBV5-1	few	TGCGCCAGCAGCTTCGTATCGGGAGACGAGAACTCCTACAATGAGCAGTTCTTC	CASSFVSGDENSYNEQFF
TRBJ2-3	.	TRBV27	few	TGTGCCAGCAGTGTCAGGGGGGTCGCAGATACGCAGTATTTT	CASSVRGVADTQYF
TRBJ2-3	.	TRBV5-6	.	TGTGCCAGCAGCTTGGCTCGGGGTGCCGCAGATACGCAGTATTTT	CASSLARGAADTQYF
TRBJ2-3	TRBD2	TRBV19	.	TGTGCCAGTGGACCGGGACTAGCGGGTACTTTTAGCACAGATACGCAGTATTTT	CASGPGLAGTFSTDTQYF
TRBJ2-1	.	TRBV19	few	TGTGCCAGTAGTATTCGGGCAGGGGGAGGACCCAGACCCAATGAGCAGTTCTTC	CASSIRAGGGPRPNEQFF
TRBJ1-5	.	TRBV15	few	TGTGCCACCAGCAGACAGGAAAATCAGCCCCAGCATTTT	CATSRQENQPQHF
TRBJ2-2	TRBD2	TRBV18	.	TGTGCCAGCACCGGGACTAGCGATTCCGGGGAGCTGTTTTTT	CASTGTSDSGELFF
TRBJ2-3	TRBD2	TRBV4-3	.	TGCGCCAGCAGCCAATCAGGGACTAGCGTACGCACAGATACGCAGTATTTT	CASSQSGTSVRTDTQYF
TRBJ1-4	TRBD1	TRBV5-1	.	TGCGCCAGCAGCTCGGGACAGGAGGTTGAAAAACTGTTTTTT	CASSSGQEVEKLFF
TRBJ1-2	.	TRBV28	.	TGTGCCAGCAGTTCGGGACTTGTGGGCTACACCTTC	CASSSGLVGYTF
TRBJ2-7	.	TRBV7-9	.	TGTGCCAGCAGCTTTACTTACGAGCAGTACTTC	CASSFTYEQYF
TRBJ2-1	.	TRBV7-2	few	TGTGCCAGCAGCACGAGCGACGGACAGTACAATGAGCAGTTCTTC	CASSTSDGQYNEQFF
TRBJ2-1	TRBD2	TRBV27	.	TGTGCCAGCAGTTTAATAAGGGGACTAGCGTCCTACAATGAGCAGTTCTTC	CASSLIRGLASYNEQFF
TRBJ2-3	.	TRBV9	.	TGTGCCAGCAGCGTAGGGCCCTTGGGCACAGATACGCAGTATTTT	CASSVGPLGTDTQYF
TRBJ2-3	TRBD2	TRBV7-2	few	TGTGCCAGCAGCCGGGGACTAGCGGGAGATTTGACGCAGTATTTT	CASSRGLAGDLTQYF
TRBJ2-4	TRBD1	TRBV27	.	TGTGCCAGCTCACAAAGCCGGGACAGTAGTGTGGACATTCAGTACTTC	CASSQSRDSSVDIQYF
TRBJ2-1	TRBD2	TRBV30	.	TGTGCCTGGAGTCAACTAGCGGCGACTTACAATGAGCAGTTCTTC	CAWSQLAATYNEQFF
TRBJ2-1	TRBD2	TRBV28	few	TGTGCCAGCAGTGAACTAGCGGGAGTGGATGAGCAGTTCTTC	CASSELAGVDEQFF
TRBJ2-4	.	TRBV14	.	TGTGCCAGCAGCCAAGGGACAGCCCTAGGGAACATTCAGTACTTC	CASSQGTALGNIQYF
TRBJ1-2	.	TRBV28	.	TGTGCCAGCAGCTTGGAGGGGTTTCGCTATGGCTACACCTTC	CASSLEGFRYGYTF
TRBJ2-7	TRBD2	TRBV5-4	few	TGTGCCAGCAGCTTGGCCGGGACTAGCGGGAGTGGCGAGCAGTACTTC	CASSLAGTSGSGEQYF
TRBJ2-3	TRBD2	TRBV29-1	few	TGCAGCGTGGACGGACTAGCCACAGATACGCAGTATTTT	CSVDGLATDTQYF
TRBJ2-7	.	TRBV7-9	.	TGTGCCAGCAGCTTAGAGAGGGCAGGTCTGTACGAGCAGTACTTC	CASSLERAGLYEQYF
TRBJ2-1	TRBD2	TRBV5-1	few	TGCGCCAGCAGCTTAACTAGCGGGAGGTGGAATGAGCAGTTCTTC	CASSLTSGRWNEQFF
TRBJ1-2	TRBD1	TRBV19	.	TGTGCCAGTACCCGGACAGGGTTCTATGGCTACACCTTC	CASTRTGFYGYTF
TRBJ2-7	TRBD1	TRBV13	.	TGTGCCAGCAGCTTGGACAGGTCCTACGAGCAGTACTTC	CASSLDRSYEQYF
TRBJ2-1	.	TRBV30	few	TGTGCCTGGAGTGCTCTCGTGGAGCAGTTCTTC	CAWSALVEQFF
TRBJ2-3	TRBD1	TRBV7-2	.	TGTGCCAGCAGCTTAGCCGGACAGGGGCGGAGCGGGATGGGGTCAGATACGCAGTATTTT	CASSLAGQGRSGMGSDTQYF
TRBJ2-3	.	TRBV6-1	once	TGTGCCAGCAGTGACCGAGATACGCAGTATTTT	CASSDRDTQYF
TRBJ1-2	.	TRBV9	.	TGTGCCAGCAGCGTAGGGGCCGAAGCTAACTATGGCTACACCTTC	CASSVGAEANYGYTF
TRBJ2-1	TRBD2	TRBV28	few	TGTGCCAGCAGTGGGGGACTAGCGGGAGGCAATGAGCAGTTCTTC	CASSGGLAGGNEQFF
TRBJ2-3	.	TRBV7-2	.	TGTGCCAGCAGCTTGGGACTCGTCACAGATACGCAGTATTTT	CASSLGLVTDTQYF
TRBJ2-7	.	TRBV28	.	TGTGCCAGCAGGGGCGGGGCGCCGGGGGAGCAGTACTTC	CASRGGAPGEQYF
TRBJ2-2	TRBD2	TRBV5-1	.	TGCGCCAGCAGCTTGGGGCTAGCGGACACCGGGGAGCTGTTTTTT	CASSLGLADTGELFF
TRBJ1-1	.	TRBV29-1	.	TGCAGCGTAGTCGGACAGTCGCGGTCTGAAGCTTTCTTT	CSVVGQSRSEAFF
TRBJ2-7	TRBD2	TRBV9	few	TGTGCCAGCAGCGTCGCTAGCGGGAGGGTCTACGAGCAGTACTTC	CASSVASGRVYEQYF
TRBJ2-1	TRBD2	TRBV7-9	.	TGTGCCAGCAGCCCACTAGCGGGAAGTAAGAGTGAGCAGTTCTTC	CASSPLAGSKSEQFF
TRBJ2-7	TRBD1	TRBV4-1	few	TGCGCCAGCAGCTCGACCGGGACAGGGATGAACGAGCAGTACTTC	CASSSTGTGMNEQYF
TRBJ2-1	TRBD1	TRBV28	.	TGTGCCAGCAGGCTCCCGACAGGGGGGATTGAGCAGTTCTTC	CASRLPTGGIEQFF
TRBJ1-5	.	TRBV11-2	few	TGTGCCAGCAGCTTAGTTAGCAGGGTAGAAGGGCAGCCCCAGCATTTT	CASSLVSRVEGQPQHF
TRBJ2-1	.	TRBV28	.	TGTGCCAGCCGAACCCGGGACTTTAGGGACTCCTACAATGAGCAGTTCTTC	CASRTRDFRDSYNEQFF
TRBJ1-5	.	TRBV7-9	few	TGTGCCAGCAGCTTACTCTCGGATCAGCCCCAGCATTTT	CASSLLSDQPQHF
TRBJ1-1	.	TRBV10-3	few	TGTGCCATCAGTGTGGCAGGGTTGGACACTGAAGCTTTCTTT	CAISVAGLDTEAFF
TRBJ2-1	TRBD2	TRBV9	once	TGTGCCAGCAGCCCCGGACTAGCGGGGTACAATGAGCAGTTCTTC	CASSPGLAGYNEQFF
TRBJ2-7	.	TRBV9	few	TGTGCCAGCAGCGTAGTGGCGGGGCCGGGGGAGCAGTACTTC	CASSVVAGPGEQYF
TRBJ2-1	TRBD1	TRBV15	.	TGTGCCACCAGCAAAACAGGGGATGGGACCTATAATGAGCAGTTCTTC	CATSKTGDGTYNEQFF
TRBJ2-1	.	TRBV7-9	few	TGTGCCAGCAGCCCAGGGTTTGAGCAGTTCTTC	CASSPGFEQFF
TRBJ2-7	.	TRBV18	few	TGTGCCAGCTCACCTGGGGAGTACGAGCAGTACTTC	CASSPGEYEQYF
TRBJ2-1	.	TRBV27	.	TGTGCCAGCAGTTTAAGAGTTGGGGACTCTCCCTACAATGAGCAGTTCTTC	CASSLRVGDSPYNEQFF
TRBJ2-3	.	TRBV5-4	few	TGTGCCAGCAGCTTGTCACAGGGAAAAGATACGCAGTATTTT	CASSLSQGKDTQYF
TRBJ1-1	.	TRBV28	.	TGTGCCAGCACACCGGGATGGGAAGCTTTCTTT	CASTPGWEAFF